This T cell receptor (beta chain) was captured by sequencing in a study of cytomegalovirus exposure and HLA in healthy donors. V shed 0 bases and J shed 2 bases, with 8 bases lying between them. CDR1 is SGHNT and CDR2 is YYREEE in the germline V gene (reference sequence). The CDR3 runs to 14 residues. With 60 Vbeta and 13 Jbeta primers, the PCR was carried out. The protocol was immunoSEQ multiplex PCR, while the TCRdb copy is restricted to in-frame clones and leaves out a portion. The sample yields 200,000 or so clones, approximately 82% seen once. This clonotype was obtained from a male donor in good health and CMV-seronegative. The V gene is TRBV5-4, the J gene TRBJ2-5; unclear D gene. The material sequenced was PBMCs. CDR3 region: CASSLEHRQETQYF. CDR3 coding DNA: TGTGCCAGCAGCTTGGAACACAGACAAGAGACCCAGTACTTC.